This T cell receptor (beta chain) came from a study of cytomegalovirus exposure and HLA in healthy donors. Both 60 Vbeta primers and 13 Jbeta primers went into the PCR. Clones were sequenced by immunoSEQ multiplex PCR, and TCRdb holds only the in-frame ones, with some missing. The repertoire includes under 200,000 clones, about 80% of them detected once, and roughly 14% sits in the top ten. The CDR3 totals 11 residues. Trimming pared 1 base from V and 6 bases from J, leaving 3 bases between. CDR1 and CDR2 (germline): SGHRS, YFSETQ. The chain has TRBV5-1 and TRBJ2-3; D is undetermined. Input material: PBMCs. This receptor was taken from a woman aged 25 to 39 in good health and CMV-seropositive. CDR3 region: CASSLYDTQYF. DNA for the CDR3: TGCGCCAGCAGCTTGTATGATACGCAGTATTTT.